The clone carrying this T cell receptor (beta chain) was picked up a small number of times. The data derive from a study of shared clonotypes between healthy human individuals. The CDR3 loop spans 15 amino acids. Trimming left V 3 bases short and J 1 base short, with 10 bases between. Germline V CDR1 and CDR2: MNHEY, SMNVEV (reference sequence). Clones were read by immunoSEQ multiplex PCR, and TCRdb kept only the in-frame ones, dropping some. Seen here are about 680,000 clones, approximately 73% observed once, and the top ten hold about 1.8%. Caucasian adults residing in Nashville, Tennessee made up all the donors.

This sequence was found in a woman in her 30s in good health. The chain uses TRBV27 and TRBJ2-1; D remains unclear. Sequenced: memory CD4+ T cells sorted from blood. Subset noted: CD45RA-negative fraction. CDR3 amino acids: CASSFVDPSYNEQFF. For the CDR3, the DNA is TGTGCCAGCAGTTTTGTGGACCCATCCTACAATGAGCAGTTCTTC.